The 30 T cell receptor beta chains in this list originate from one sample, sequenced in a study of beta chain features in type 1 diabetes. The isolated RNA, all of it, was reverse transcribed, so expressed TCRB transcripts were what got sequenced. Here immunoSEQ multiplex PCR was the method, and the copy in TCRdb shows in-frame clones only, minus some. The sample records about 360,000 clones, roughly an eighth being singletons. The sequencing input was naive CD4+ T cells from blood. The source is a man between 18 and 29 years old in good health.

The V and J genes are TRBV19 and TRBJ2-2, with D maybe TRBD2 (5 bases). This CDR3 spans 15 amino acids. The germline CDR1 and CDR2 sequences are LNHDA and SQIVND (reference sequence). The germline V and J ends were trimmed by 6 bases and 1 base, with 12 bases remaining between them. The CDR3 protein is CASSRGRWNTGELFF. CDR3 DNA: TGTGCCAGTAGCCGGGGAAGATGGAACACCGGGGAGCTGTTTTTT.

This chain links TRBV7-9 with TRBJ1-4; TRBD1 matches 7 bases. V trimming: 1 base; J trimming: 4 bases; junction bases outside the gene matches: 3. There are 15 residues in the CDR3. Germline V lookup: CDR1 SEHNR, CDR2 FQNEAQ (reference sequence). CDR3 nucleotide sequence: TGTGCCAGCAGCTTAGGGACAGGCTTTAATGAAAAACTGTTTTTT. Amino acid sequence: CASSLGTGFNEKLFF.

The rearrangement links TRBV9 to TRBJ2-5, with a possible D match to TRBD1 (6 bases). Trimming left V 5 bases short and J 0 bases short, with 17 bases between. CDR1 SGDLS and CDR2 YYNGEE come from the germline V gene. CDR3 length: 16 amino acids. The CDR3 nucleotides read TGTGCCAGCAGTGACGACGGGACACACTACCAAGAGACCCAGTACTTC. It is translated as CASSDDGTHYQETQYF.

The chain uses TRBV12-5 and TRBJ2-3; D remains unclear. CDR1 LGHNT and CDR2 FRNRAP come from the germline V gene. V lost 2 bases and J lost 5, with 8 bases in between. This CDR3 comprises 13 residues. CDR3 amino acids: CASGLTRGDTQYF. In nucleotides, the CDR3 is TGTGCTAGTGGTTTGACCCGAGGAGATACGCAGTATTTT. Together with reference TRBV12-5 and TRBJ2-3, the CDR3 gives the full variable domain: DARVTQTPRHKVTEMGQEVTMRCQPILGHNTVFWYRQTMMQGLELLAYFRNRAPLDDSGMPKDRFSAEMPDATLATLKIQPSEPRDSAVYFCASGLTRGDTQYFGPGTRLTVL.

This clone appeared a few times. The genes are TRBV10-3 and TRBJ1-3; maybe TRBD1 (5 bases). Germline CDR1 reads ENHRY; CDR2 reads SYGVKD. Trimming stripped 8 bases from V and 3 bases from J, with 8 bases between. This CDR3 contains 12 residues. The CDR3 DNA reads TGTGCCATCCAGGGAGGTGGAAACACCATATATTTT. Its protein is CAIQGGGNTIYF.

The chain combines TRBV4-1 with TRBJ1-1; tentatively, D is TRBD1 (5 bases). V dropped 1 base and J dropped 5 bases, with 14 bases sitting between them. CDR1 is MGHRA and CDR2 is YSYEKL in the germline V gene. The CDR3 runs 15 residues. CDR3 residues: CASSQVGRVRTEAFF. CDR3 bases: TGCGCCAGCAGCCAAGTTGGCAGGGTTCGAACTGAAGCTTTCTTT.

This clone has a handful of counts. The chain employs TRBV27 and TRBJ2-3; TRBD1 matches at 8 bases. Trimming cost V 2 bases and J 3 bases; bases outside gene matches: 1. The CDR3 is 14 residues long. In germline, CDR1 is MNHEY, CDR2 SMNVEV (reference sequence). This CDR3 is CASSLGQGTDTQYF. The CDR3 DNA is TGTGCCAGCAGTTTAGGACAGGGAACAGATACGCAGTATTTT.

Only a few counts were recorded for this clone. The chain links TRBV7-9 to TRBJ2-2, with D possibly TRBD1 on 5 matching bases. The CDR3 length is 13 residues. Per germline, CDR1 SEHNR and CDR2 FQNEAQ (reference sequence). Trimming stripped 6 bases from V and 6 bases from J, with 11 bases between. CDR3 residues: CASRGHWAGELFF. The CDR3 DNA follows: TGTGCCAGCAGGGGGCATTGGGCCGGGGAGCTGTTTTTT.

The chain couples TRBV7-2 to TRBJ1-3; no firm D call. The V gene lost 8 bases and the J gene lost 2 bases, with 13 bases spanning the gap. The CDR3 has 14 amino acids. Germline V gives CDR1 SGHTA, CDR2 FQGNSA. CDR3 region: CASSPPLAGNTIYF. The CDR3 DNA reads TGTGCCAGCTCCCCGCCTTTAGCTGGAAACACCATATATTTT.

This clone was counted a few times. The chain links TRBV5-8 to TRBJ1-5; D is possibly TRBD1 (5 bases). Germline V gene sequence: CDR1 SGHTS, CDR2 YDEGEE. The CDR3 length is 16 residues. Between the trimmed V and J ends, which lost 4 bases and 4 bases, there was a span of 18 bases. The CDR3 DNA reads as TGTGCCAGCAGCCAGAACTCCGGGACTGAGAATCAGCCCCAGCATTTT. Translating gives CASSQNSGTENQPQHF. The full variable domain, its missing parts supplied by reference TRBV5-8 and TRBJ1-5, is EAGVTQSPTHLIKTRGQQATLRCSPISGHTSVYWYQQALGLGLQFLLWYDEGEERNRGNFPPRFSGRQFPNYSSELNVNALELEDSALYLCASSQNSGTENQPQHFGDGTRLSIL.

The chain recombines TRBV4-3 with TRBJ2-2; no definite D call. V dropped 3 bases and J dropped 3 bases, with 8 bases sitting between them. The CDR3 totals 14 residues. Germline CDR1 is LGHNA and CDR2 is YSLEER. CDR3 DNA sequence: TGCGCCAGCAGCCACGTAGCCCACACCGGGGAGCTGTTTTTT. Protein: CASSHVAHTGELFF.

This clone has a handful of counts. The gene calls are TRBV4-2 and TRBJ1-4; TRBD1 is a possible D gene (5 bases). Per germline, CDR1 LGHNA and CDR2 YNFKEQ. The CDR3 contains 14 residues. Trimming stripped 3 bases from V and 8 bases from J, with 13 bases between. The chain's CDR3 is CASSQEGRGEKLFF. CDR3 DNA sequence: TGTGCCAGCAGCCAGGAGGGCCGGGGGGAAAAACTGTTTTTT.

The CDR3 DNA reads as TGTGCCAGCAGTCCCGGGACTCGATTCACAGATACGCAGTATTTT. This gives the protein CASSPGTRFTDTQYF. This chain uses TRBV5-8 with TRBJ2-3; weak D call: TRBD2 (6 bases). The CDR3 loop spans 15 amino acids. The V and J ends lost 5 bases and 2 bases respectively, with 15 bases between them. The germline V gene has CDR1 SGHTS and CDR2 YDEGEE.

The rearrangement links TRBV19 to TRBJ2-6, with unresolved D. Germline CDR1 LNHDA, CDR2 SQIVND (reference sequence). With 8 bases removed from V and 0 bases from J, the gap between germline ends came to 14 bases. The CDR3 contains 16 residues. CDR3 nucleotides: TGTGCCAGTTTGGTTACCGTTAGCTCTGGGGCCAACGTCCTGACTTTC. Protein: CASLVTVSSGANVLTF.

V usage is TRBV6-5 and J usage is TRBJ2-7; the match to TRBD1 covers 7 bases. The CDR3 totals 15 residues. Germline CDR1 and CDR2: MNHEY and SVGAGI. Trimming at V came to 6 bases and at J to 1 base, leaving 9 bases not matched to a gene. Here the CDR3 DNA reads TGTGCCAGCAGAAAAGGACAGGCGGTATCCTACGAGCAGTACTTC. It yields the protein CASRKGQAVSYEQYF.

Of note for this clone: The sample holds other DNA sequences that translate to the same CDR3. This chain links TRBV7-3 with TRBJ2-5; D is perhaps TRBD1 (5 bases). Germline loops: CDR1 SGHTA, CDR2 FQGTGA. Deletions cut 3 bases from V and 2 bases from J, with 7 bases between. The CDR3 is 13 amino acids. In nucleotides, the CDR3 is TGTGCCAGCAGCTTCGACAGACAAGAGACCCAGTACTTC. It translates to CASSFDRQETQYF. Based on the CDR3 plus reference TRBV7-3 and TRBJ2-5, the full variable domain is GAGVSQTPSNKVTEKGKYVELRCDPISGHTALYWYRQSLGQGPEFLIYFQGTGAADDSGLPNDRFFAVRPEGSVSTLKIQRTERGDSAVYLCASSFDRQETQYFGPGTRLLVL.

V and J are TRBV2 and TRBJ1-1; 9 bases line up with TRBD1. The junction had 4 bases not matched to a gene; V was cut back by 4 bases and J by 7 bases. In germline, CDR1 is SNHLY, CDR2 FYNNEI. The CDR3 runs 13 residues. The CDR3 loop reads CASSVQGADEAFF. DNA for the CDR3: TGTGCCAGCAGTGTACAGGGGGCGGATGAAGCTTTCTTT.

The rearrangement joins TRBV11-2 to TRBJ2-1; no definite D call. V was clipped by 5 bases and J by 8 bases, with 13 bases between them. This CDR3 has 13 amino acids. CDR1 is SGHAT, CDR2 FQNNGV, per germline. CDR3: CASSPGRYHEQFF. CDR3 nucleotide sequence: TGTGCCAGCAGCCCCGGCAGGTACCATGAGCAGTTCTTC.

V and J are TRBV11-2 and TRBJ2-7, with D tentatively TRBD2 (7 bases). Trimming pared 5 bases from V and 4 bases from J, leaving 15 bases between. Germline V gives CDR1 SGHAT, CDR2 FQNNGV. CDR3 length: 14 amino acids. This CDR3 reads CASSKEGGAYEQYF. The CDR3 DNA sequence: TGTGCCAGCAGCAAAGAAGGGGGGGCTTACGAGCAGTACTTC.

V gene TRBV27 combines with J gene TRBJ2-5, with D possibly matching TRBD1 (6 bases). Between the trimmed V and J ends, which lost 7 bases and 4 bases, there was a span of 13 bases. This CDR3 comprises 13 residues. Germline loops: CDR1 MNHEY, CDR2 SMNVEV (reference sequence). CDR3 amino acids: CASKETGRETQYF. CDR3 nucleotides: TGTGCCAGCAAGGAGACAGGTCGAGAGACCCAGTACTTC.

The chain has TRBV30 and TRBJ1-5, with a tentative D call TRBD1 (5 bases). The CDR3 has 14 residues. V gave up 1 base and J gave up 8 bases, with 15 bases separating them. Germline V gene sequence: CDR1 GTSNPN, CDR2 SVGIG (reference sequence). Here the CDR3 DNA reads TGTGCCTGGAGTGAAGGGGCCCGAAGGGAGCCCCAGCATTTT. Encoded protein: CAWSEGARREPQHF.

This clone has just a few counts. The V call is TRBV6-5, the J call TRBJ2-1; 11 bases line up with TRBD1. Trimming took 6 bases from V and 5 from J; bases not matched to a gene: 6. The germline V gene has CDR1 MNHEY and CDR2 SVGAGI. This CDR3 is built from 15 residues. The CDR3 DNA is TGTGCCAGCAGCCGCGGGGACAGGGGGAACAATGAGCAGTTCTTC. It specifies CASSRGDRGNNEQFF.

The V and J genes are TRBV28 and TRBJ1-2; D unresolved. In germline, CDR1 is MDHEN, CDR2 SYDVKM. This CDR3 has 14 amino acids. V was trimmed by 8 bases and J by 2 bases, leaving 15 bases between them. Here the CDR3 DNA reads TGTGCCAGCTCGAACGACCCGGGGAACTATGGCTACACCTTC. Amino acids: CASSNDPGNYGYTF.

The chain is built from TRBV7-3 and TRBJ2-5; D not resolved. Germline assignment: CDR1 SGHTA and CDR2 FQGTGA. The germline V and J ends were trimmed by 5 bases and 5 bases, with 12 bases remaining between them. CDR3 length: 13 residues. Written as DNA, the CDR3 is TGTGCCAGCAGCCTCGACCGGCGGGAGACCCAGTACTTC. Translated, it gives CASSLDRRETQYF.

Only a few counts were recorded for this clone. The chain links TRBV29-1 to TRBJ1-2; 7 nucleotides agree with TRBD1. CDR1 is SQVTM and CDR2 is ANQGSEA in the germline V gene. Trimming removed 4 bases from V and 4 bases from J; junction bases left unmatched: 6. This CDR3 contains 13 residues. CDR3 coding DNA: TGCAGCGTTGTGACAGGGTTGGTCTATGGCTACACCTTC. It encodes CSVVTGLVYGYTF.

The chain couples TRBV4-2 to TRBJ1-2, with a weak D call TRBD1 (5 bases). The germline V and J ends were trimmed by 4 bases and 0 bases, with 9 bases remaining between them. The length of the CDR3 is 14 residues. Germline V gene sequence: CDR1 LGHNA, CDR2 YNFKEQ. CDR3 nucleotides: TGTGCCAGCAGCCGAGAGACAGCTAACTATGGCTACACCTTC. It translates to CASSRETANYGYTF.

The CDR3 protein is CASSSSSHRQGKETQYF. The CDR3 coding sequence is TGTGCCAGCAGCAGTTCGTCCCACAGACAGGGGAAAGAGACCCAGTACTTC. The chain has TRBV7-9 and TRBJ2-5; the match to TRBD1 covers 8 bases. The CDR3 consists of 17 residues. Per germline, CDR1 SEHNR and CDR2 FQNEAQ (reference sequence). J was trimmed by 3 bases and V by 5 bases; bases with no gene match: 14.

CDR3 sequence (DNA): TGTGCCAGCAGTTCGCAGGCGAACGCCTACAATGAGCAGTTCTTC. It encodes CASSSQANAYNEQFF. The chain is built from TRBV6-6 and TRBJ2-1; D is unresolved. The CDR3 runs to 15 residues. V lost 4 bases to trimming and J lost 2 bases, with 12 bases between them. Germline-derived CDR1 and CDR2 are MNHNY and SVGAGI (reference sequence).

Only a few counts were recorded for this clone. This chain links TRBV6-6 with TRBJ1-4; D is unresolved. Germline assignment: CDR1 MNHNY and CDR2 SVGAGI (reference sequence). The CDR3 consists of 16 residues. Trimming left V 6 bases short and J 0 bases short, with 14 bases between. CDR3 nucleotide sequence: TGTGCCAGCAGAAAATCGGGGTCCGCAACTAATGAAAAACTGTTTTTT. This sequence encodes CASRKSGSATNEKLFF.

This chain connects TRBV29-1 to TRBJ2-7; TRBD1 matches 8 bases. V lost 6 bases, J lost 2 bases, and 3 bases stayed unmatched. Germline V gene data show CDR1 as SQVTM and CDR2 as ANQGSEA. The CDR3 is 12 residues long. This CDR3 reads CSVRTGTYEQYF. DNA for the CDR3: TGCAGCGTCCGGACAGGGACCTACGAGCAGTACTTC.